This is a list of T cell receptor beta chains from one sample in a study of human T cells and chemical hapten exposure. In TCRdb, the RACE reads were re-called with MiXCR into one record per CDR3 protein. The profile covers 60,000 to 65,000 distinct CDR3 sequences, with about 10% appearing a single time and about 2.3% taken by the ten largest. This material consisted of whole blood, taken in connection with sensitization to the hapten diphenylcyclopropenone (DPC). The receptor set was obtained from a woman aged 25 to 39 with alopecia areata. Some clones in this sample may be carry-over from other donors' samples. Each CDR3 is given with its conserved first and last residue. Fields, in order: D gene, V gene, clone size, J gene, CDR3 DNA, CDR3 protein. The D gene is left open where the match is weak. Not every row has a clone size; where given, it reads once, few, many or a size class.

D: -; V: TRBV7-3; size: -; J: TRBJ2-6; DNA: TGTGCCAGCAGCCAAACTAGCTTTGGGGCCAACGTCCTGACTTTC; CDR3: CASSQTSFGANVLTF
D: -; V: TRBV3-1; size: few; J: TRBJ2-2; DNA: TGTGCCAGCAGCCAAGAGGGCTTGGCGGGACACACCGGGGAGCTGTTTTTT; CDR3: CASSQEGLAGHTGELFF
D: -; V: TRBV2; size: many; J: TRBJ2-2; DNA: TGTGCCAGCATCCAGACAGTGGGGACCGGGGAGCTGTTTTTT; CDR3: CASIQTVGTGELFF
D: -; V: TRBV3-1; size: -; J: TRBJ2-7; DNA: TGTGCCAGCAGCCAAGGCGACGCAAAGACCCGTTTC; CDR3: CASSQGDAKTRF
D: TRBD2; V: TRBV6-5; size: many; J: TRBJ2-7; DNA: TGTGCCAGCAGTCACTACATCCCAGCGGGGCGGGCCTACGAGCAGTACTTC; CDR3: CASSHYIPAGRAYEQYF
D: -; V: TRBV9; size: many; J: TRBJ2-1; DNA: TGTGCCAGCAGCCCTAACCAGGGATATGAGCAGTTCTTC; CDR3: CASSPNQGYEQFF
D: TRBD2; V: TRBV11-2; size: few; J: TRBJ2-5; DNA: TGTGCCAGCAGCTCCCAGCCCGGGAGGTCGGGGGTATTAACCCAGTACTTC; CDR3: CASSSQPGRSGVLTQYF
D: -; V: TRBV6-5; size: many; J: TRBJ2-4; DNA: TGTGCCAGCAGTTTGGGACCCCTGATAGCCAAAAACATTCAGTACTTC; CDR3: CASSLGPLIAKNIQYF
D: TRBD1; V: TRBV6-2/TRBV6-3; size: few; J: TRBJ1-2; DNA: TGTGCCAGCAGTTACTCGATGGGACAGGGAAGGGATGGCTACACCTTC; CDR3: CASSYSMGQGRDGYTF
D: TRBD1; V: TRBV18; size: few; J: TRBJ2-7; DNA: TGTGCCAGCTCATCGCGACAGGGAGCCGGGGACGAGCAGTACTTC; CDR3: CASSSRQGAGDEQYF
D: TRBD2; V: TRBV11-1; size: few; J: TRBJ2-1; DNA: TGTGCCAGCAGCTCAGGGACTAGCGGGCAATACAATGAGCAGTTCTTC; CDR3: CASSSGTSGQYNEQFF
D: TRBD1; V: TRBV18; size: many; J: TRBJ1-2; DNA: TGTGCCAGCTCACCAAACAGGGGGCAGGTTGGCTACACCTTC; CDR3: CASSPNRGQVGYTF
D: TRBD2; V: TRBV9; size: -; J: TRBJ2-1; DNA: TGTGCCAGCAGCGTTTCTTCTAGCGGCGAAGATTACAATGAGCAGTTCTTC; CDR3: CASSVSSSGEDYNEQFF
D: TRBD2; V: TRBV4-2; size: many; J: TRBJ2-3; DNA: TGTGCCAGCAGCCAAGGGATCCGGGAGGCTACCACAGATACGCAGTATTTT; CDR3: CASSQGIREATTDTQYF
D: -; V: TRBV28; size: many; J: TRBJ2-3; DNA: TGTGCCAGCAGCCCCTTCCAGGGCCAGATTTCGACAGATACGCAGTATTTT; CDR3: CASSPFQGQISTDTQYF
D: -; V: TRBV29-1; size: -; J: TRBJ2-1; DNA: TGCAGCGGTCGGGGAACTAATGAGCAGTTCTTC; CDR3: CSGRGTNEQFF
D: TRBD1; V: TRBV5-1; size: -; J: TRBJ2-7; DNA: TGCGCCAGCAGCCCGGGACAGGGGGGCGACGAGCAGTACTTC; CDR3: CASSPGQGGDEQYF
D: -; V: TRBV6-2/TRBV6-3; size: many; J: TRBJ1-2; DNA: TGTGCCAGCAGTTATCAGGGAAGAGATGGCTACACCTTC; CDR3: CASSYQGRDGYTF
D: TRBD2; V: TRBV6-1; size: -; J: TRBJ2-1; DNA: TGTGCCAGCACCGACCCCCTTGGACTAGGGTACAATGAGCAGTTCTTC; CDR3: CASTDPLGLGYNEQFF
D: TRBD1; V: TRBV7-2; size: few; J: TRBJ2-7; DNA: TGTGCCAGCAGCTTAGTATCAGGGGGACACCGCACCTTCTCCTACGAGCAGTACTTC; CDR3: CASSLVSGGHRTFSYEQYF
D: -; V: TRBV28; size: few; J: TRBJ2-3; DNA: TGTGCCAGCAGTTTACGTCTAGCGCCCATCACAGGGCCGCAGTATTTT; CDR3: CASSLRLAPITGPQYF
D: -; V: TRBV11-2; size: -; J: TRBJ2-2; DNA: TGTGCCAGCAGCGTCTACCACTCCACCGGGGAGCTGTTTTTT; CDR3: CASSVYHSTGELFF
D: -; V: TRBV5-1; size: many; J: TRBJ2-1; DNA: TGCGCCAGCAGCTTCGTGTCCTACAATGAGCAGTTCTTC; CDR3: CASSFVSYNEQFF
D: -; V: TRBV2; size: -; J: TRBJ1-5; DNA: TGTGCCAGCAGTGATGCCAGGGGAGGGAATCAGCCCCAGCATTTT; CDR3: CASSDARGGNQPQHF
D: TRBD1; V: TRBV5-1; size: -; J: TRBJ2-3; DNA: TGCGCCAGCAGCCCCATATTTGGGACAGGGGGCACAGATACGCAGTATTTT; CDR3: CASSPIFGTGGTDTQYF
D: -; V: TRBV12-5; size: -; J: TRBJ2-3; DNA: TGTGCTAGTGGTTTGGGGAGGGGAGATACGCAGTATTTT; CDR3: CASGLGRGDTQYF
D: TRBD1; V: TRBV29-1; size: -; J: TRBJ2-5; DNA: TGCAGCGGCAGGGGGCTGGAAGAGACCCAGTACTTC; CDR3: CSGRGLEETQYF
D: TRBD2; V: TRBV19; size: -; J: TRBJ2-4; DNA: TGTGCCAGTAGTCCTGGGACTAGCGGGAGAGGAAACATTCAGTACTTC; CDR3: CASSPGTSGRGNIQYF
D: -; V: TRBV18; size: many; J: TRBJ1-1; DNA: TGTGCCAGCTCACCACGACCCAGTTTCGGAATTTACACTGAAGCTTTCTTT; CDR3: CASSPRPSFGIYTEAFF
D: -; V: TRBV6-5; size: few; J: TRBJ2-7; DNA: TGTGCCAGCAACCCGGGGGACGGGGAGCAGTACTTC; CDR3: CASNPGDGEQYF
D: TRBD2; V: TRBV20-1; size: few; J: TRBJ2-1; DNA: TGCAGTGCTAGGGTATTGACTAGCGGGAGGAATGAGCAGTTCTTC; CDR3: CSARVLTSGRNEQFF
D: -; V: TRBV28; size: -; J: TRBJ2-7; DNA: TGTGCCAGCAGCCTCACAGGGTTCGAGCAGTACTTC; CDR3: CASSLTGFEQYF
D: -; V: TRBV12-3/TRBV12-4; size: -; J: TRBJ1-3; DNA: TGTGCCAGCAGTTTAGTGACAGGAAACACCATATATTTT; CDR3: CASSLVTGNTIYF
D: TRBD2; V: TRBV29-1; size: -; J: TRBJ2-3; DNA: TGCAGCGTTGAAGGGCTAGCGGGTATTAGCACAGATACGCAGTATTTT; CDR3: CSVEGLAGISTDTQYF
D: TRBD2; V: TRBV5-1; size: few; J: TRBJ2-1; DNA: TGCGCCAGCAGCTTGGTGGCTAGCGGGGTCCGGGAGCAGTTCTTC; CDR3: CASSLVASGVREQFF
D: -; V: TRBV29-1; size: many; J: TRBJ1-2; DNA: TGCAGCGTGGGGAGATCGGCGCGGGGAGTGGTTGGCTACACCTTC; CDR3: CSVGRSARGVVGYTF
D: TRBD1; V: TRBV20-1; size: many; J: TRBJ1-5; DNA: TGCAGTGCTAGAGTGGAGGGACAGGGTCCTCCCTTCAATCAGCCCCAGCATTTT; CDR3: CSARVEGQGPPFNQPQHF
D: TRBD2; V: TRBV30; size: few; J: TRBJ2-3; DNA: TGTGCCTGGAGTGGAACTAGCGGGAGCGGACTCACGCAGTATTTT; CDR3: CAWSGTSGSGLTQYF
D: -; V: TRBV24-1; size: few; J: TRBJ2-1; DNA: TGTGCCACCGGAGGGTTGTGGAATGAGCAGTTCTTC; CDR3: CATGGLWNEQFF
D: -; V: TRBV15; size: -; J: TRBJ1-5; DNA: TGTGCCACCAGCAGAGATCAAGGTGGGCAGCCCCAGCATTTT; CDR3: CATSRDQGGQPQHF